This T cell receptor (beta chain) was sequenced during a study of early T cells in non-severe SARS-CoV-2 infection. Study background: Investigators sequenced bulk RNA drawn from unsorted whole blood, and chains remained unpaired. Overall study results and limits: CD4 and private specificities were missed by VDJdb matching, which favored anti-spike CD8 responses.

V lost 1 base to trimming and J lost 2 bases, with 17 bases between them. This CDR3 contains 17 residues. CDR1 SGHAT and CDR2 FQNNGV come from the germline V gene. This clonotype was detected only a few times. What it recognizes is unknown. Individual cDNA molecules each received unique molecular identifiers attached to them. TCRdb re-derived calls from the 5' RACE reads in MiXCR, one entry per CDR3 protein. The repertoire holds roughly 56,000 distinct CDR3 sequences, with approximately 9.3% as singletons. V and J are TRBV11-2 and TRBJ2-5; the D gene is possibly TRBD1 (5 bases). The sequenced material came from whole blood. The TCR comes from an adult who was a healthcare worker with PCR-confirmed SARS-CoV-2 infection or an uninfected control (not recorded which). CDR3 in DNA: TGTGCCAGCAGCTTAGGGGTCAGGGAAATAACACAAGAGACCCAGTACTTC. Amino acid sequence: CASSLGVREITQETQYF.